Listed here are 9 T cell receptor beta chains from one sample, sequenced in a study of cytomegalovirus exposure and HLA in healthy donors. Amplification used 60 Vbeta primers and 13 Jbeta primers. The data were produced by immunoSEQ multiplex PCR, yet TCRdb's version contains in-frame clones alone and is incomplete. The sample data list 40,000 to 50,000 clones. Sequenced sample: PBMCs. The receptor source for this set is a woman aged 40 to 49 in good health and CMV-seronegative.

The rearrangement links TRBV10-1 to TRBJ2-2; D remains ambiguous. The CDR3 totals 10 residues. Trimming stripped 9 bases from V and 4 bases from J, with 3 bases between. Germline-derived CDR1 and CDR2 are WNHNN and SYGVQD (reference sequence). CDR3 in amino acids: CARRTGELFF. The DNA of the CDR3 is TGCGCCAGGCGCACCGGGGAGCTGTTTTTT.

In the case of this clone: The same CDR3 is also encoded by other DNA sequences in this sample. The chain combines TRBV18 with TRBJ2-1, with 10 bases fitting TRBD2. The CDR3 loop spans 15 amino acids. In germline, CDR1 is KGHSH, CDR2 LQKENI. V lost 3 bases, J lost 3 bases, and 2 bases stayed unmatched. CDR3 protein: CASSPLAGDYNEQFF. The CDR3 nucleotides are TGTGCCAGCTCACCGCTAGCGGGAGACTACAATGAGCAGTTCTTC.

J is TRBJ1-2 and V is TRBV11-1; the D gene is possibly TRBD1 (5 bases). V was pared by 4 bases and J by 3 bases, with 12 bases between. This CDR3 is built from 14 residues. Germline assignment: CDR1 SGHAT and CDR2 FQDESV (reference sequence). The CDR3 region has the DNA TGTGCCAGCAGCTCATACGGGGGGGACTATGGCTACACCTTC. This codes for CASSSYGGDYGYTF.

The chain joins TRBV5-1 to TRBJ2-7, with TRBD1 matching 9 bases. Germline assignment: CDR1 SGHRS and CDR2 YFSETQ. This CDR3 has 15 amino acids. V was pared by 4 bases and J by 4 bases, with 9 bases of the junction left unmatched. The CDR3 here is CASSTAGTGSYEQYF. The DNA for the CDR3 is TGCGCCAGCAGCACCGCCGGGACAGGGTCGTACGAGCAGTACTTC.

The chain couples TRBV2 to TRBJ2-3, with D maybe TRBD1 (6 bases). Germline CDR1 reads SNHLY; CDR2 reads FYNNEI. CDR3 length: 16 amino acids. Deletions cut 0 bases from V and 5 bases from J, with 15 bases between. The DNA of the CDR3 is TGTGCCAGCAGTGAAGCCCCCCTGGGCAGGGGAGATACGCAGTATTTT. It is translated as CASSEAPLGRGDTQYF.

The rearrangement links TRBV5-1 to TRBJ2-1; D remains ambiguous. CDR1 SGHRS and CDR2 YFSETQ come from the germline V gene. The CDR3 contains 16 residues. Deletions cut 0 bases from V and 3 bases from J, with 13 bases between. CDR3 residues: CASSLAAVGLYNEQFF. The CDR3 nucleotides are TGCGCCAGCAGCTTGGCGGCAGTTGGGCTCTACAATGAGCAGTTCTTC. The full variable domain, completed using reference TRBV5-1 and TRBJ2-1, is KAGVTQTPRYLIKTRGQQVTLSCSPISGHRSVSWYQQTPGQGLQFLFEYFSETQRNKGNFPGRFSGRQFSNSRSEMNVSTLELGDSALYLCASSLAAVGLYNEQFFGPGTRLTVL.

V usage is TRBV30 and J usage is TRBJ2-7; 8 bases agree with TRBD2. Per germline, CDR1 GTSNPN and CDR2 SVGIG (reference sequence). The CDR3 totals 15 residues. Trimming at V came to 2 bases and at J to 6 bases, leaving 12 bases not matched to a gene. The CDR3 protein is CAWSRGGLGQREQYF. DNA of the CDR3: TGTGCCTGGAGTCGGGGGGGCCTTGGACAGCGCGAGCAGTACTTC. The full variable domain, completed using reference TRBV30 and TRBJ2-7, is SQTIHQWPATLVQPVGSPLSLECTVEGTSNPNLYWYRQAAGRGLQLLFYSVGIGQISSEVPQNLSASRPQDRQFILSSKKLLLSDSGFYLCAWSRGGLGQREQYFGPGTRLTVT.

The CDR3 DNA reads as TGTGCCAGCAGCCCGAACCAGTATGTCACCGGGGAGCTGTTTTTT. This translates into CASSPNQYVTGELFF. The chain employs TRBV11-3 and TRBJ2-2; no reliable D call. Trimming left V 5 bases short and J 4 bases short, with 14 bases between. This CDR3 is 15 amino acids long. Germline V gene data show CDR1 as SGHNT and CDR2 as YENEEA.

The rearrangement joins TRBV5-5 to TRBJ2-5; TRBD2 is a possible D gene (6 bases). Germline loops: CDR1 SGHKS, CDR2 YYEKEE (reference sequence). Trimming left V 3 bases short and J 4 bases short, with 19 bases between. The CDR3 contains 16 residues. The CDR3 coding sequence is TGTGCCAGCAGCTACCCCGATAGGGTGGGAGGAGAGACCCAGTACTTC. This sequence encodes CASSYPDRVGGETQYF.